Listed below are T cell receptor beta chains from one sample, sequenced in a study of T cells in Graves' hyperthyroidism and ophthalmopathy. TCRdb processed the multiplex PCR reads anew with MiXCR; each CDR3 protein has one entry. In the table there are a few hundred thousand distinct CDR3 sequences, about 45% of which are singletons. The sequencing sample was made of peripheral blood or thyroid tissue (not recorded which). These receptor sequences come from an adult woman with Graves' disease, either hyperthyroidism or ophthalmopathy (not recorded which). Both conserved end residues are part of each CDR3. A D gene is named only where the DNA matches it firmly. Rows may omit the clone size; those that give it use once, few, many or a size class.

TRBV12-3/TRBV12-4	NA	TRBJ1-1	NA	CASSLIGVRGNTEAFF	TGTGCCAGCAGTTTAATAGGAGTACGAGGAAACACTGAAGCTTTCTTT
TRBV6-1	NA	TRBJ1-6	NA	CASSYKDSSYNSPLHF	TGTGCCAGCAGTTACAAGGACAGCTCCTATAATTCACCCCTCCACTTT
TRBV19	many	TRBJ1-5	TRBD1	CASTTGAINQPQHF	TGTGCCAGTACGACAGGGGCTATCAATCAGCCCCAGCATTTT
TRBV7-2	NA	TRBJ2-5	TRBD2	CASTLFGGSSGETQYF	TGTGCCAGCACTCTGTTTGGCGGGAGTTCGGGTGAGACCCAGTACTTC
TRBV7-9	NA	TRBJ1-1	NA	CASSPMINMNTEAFF	TGTGCCAGCAGCCCTATGATAAACATGAACACTGAAGCTTTCTTT
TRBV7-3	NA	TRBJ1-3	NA	CASSSPEGPLDSTIYF	TGTGCCAGCAGCTCCCCAGAGGGCCCTCTGGACTCCACCATATATTTT
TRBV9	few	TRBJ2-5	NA	CASSVVSGRQETQYF	TGTGCCAGCAGCGTAGTTTCCGGAAGACAAGAGACCCAGTACTTC
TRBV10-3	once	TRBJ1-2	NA	CAISFGGDYGYTF	TGTGCCATCAGTTTCGGGGGGGACTATGGCTACACCTTC
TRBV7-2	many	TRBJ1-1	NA	CASSPGTGTINTEAFF	TGTGCCAGCAGCCCCGGTACCGGGACAATCAACACTGAAGCTTTCTTT
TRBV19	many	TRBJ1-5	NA	CASSITSNGGQPQHF	TGTGCCAGTAGTATCACGAGTAATGGGGGTCAGCCCCAGCATTTT
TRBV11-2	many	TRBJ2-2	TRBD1	CASSSRQGWGSGELFF	TGTGCCAGCAGCTCGCGACAGGGCTGGGGGTCCGGGGAGCTGTTTTTT
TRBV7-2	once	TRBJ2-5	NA	CASSPGSRNQPQYF	TGTGCCAGCAGCCCAGGCAGCCGCAATCAGCCCCAGTACTTC
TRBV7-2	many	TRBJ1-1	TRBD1	CASRLDRGTEAFF	TGTGCCAGCAGGCTGGACAGGGGAACTGAAGCTTTCTTT
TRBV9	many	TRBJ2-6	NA	CASSVGSGANVLTF	TGTGCCAGCAGCGTTGGGTCTGGGGCCAACGTCCTGACTTTC
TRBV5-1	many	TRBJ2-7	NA	CASSPGTVESYEQYF	TGCGCCAGCAGCCCGGGGACGGTCGAGTCCTACGAGCAGTACTTC
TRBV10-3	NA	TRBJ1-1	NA	CAISGGGTDTEAFF	TGTGCCATCAGTGGGGGGGGCACGGACACTGAAGCTTTCTTT
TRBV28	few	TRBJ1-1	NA	CASSLRVDEGRYMNTEAFF	TGTGCCAGCAGTTTAAGGGTAGATGAGGGCCGCTACATGAACACTGAAGCTTTCTTT
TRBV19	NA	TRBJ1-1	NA	CASSRGGREEAFF	TGTGCCAGTAGTCGCGGAGGGCGAGAAGAAGCTTTCTTT
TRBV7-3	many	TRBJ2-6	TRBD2	CASSPRTSFSAGANVLTF	TGTGCCAGCAGCCCTAGGACTAGCTTCTCAGCTGGGGCCAACGTCCTGACTTTC
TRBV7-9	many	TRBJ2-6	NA	CASSSLGANVLTF	TGTGCCAGCAGCTCCCTAGGGGCCAACGTCCTGACTTTC
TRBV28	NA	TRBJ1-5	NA	CASSNGIDQPQHF	TGTGCCAGCAGTAACGGTATCGATCAGCCCCAGCATTTT
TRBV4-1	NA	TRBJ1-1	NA	CASSQGSNTEASF	TGCGCCAGCAGCCAAGGCTCCAACACTGAAGCTTCCTTT
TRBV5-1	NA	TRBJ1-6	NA	CASSGYSGGSPLHF	TGCGCCAGCAGCGGGTACTCGGGTGGTTCACCCCTCCACTTT
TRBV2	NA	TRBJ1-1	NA	CASSEWVETEAFF	TGTGCCAGCAGTGAATGGGTTGAGACTGAAGCTTTCTTT
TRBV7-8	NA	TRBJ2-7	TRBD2	CASSSERGAEQYF	TGTGCCAGCAGCTCTGAGCGGGGGGCCGAGCAGTACTTC
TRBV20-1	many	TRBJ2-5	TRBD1	CSARAPTGQGPFIVSETQYF	TGCAGTGCTAGAGCCCCGACCGGACAGGGACCCTTCATAGTTTCAGAGACCCAGTACTTC
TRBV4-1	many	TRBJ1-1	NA	CASSHSTAMNTEAFF	TGCGCCAGCAGCCATTCGACAGCAATGAACACTGAAGCTTTCTTT
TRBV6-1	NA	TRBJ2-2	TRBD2	CARPPGRETGELFF	TGTGCCAGACCTCCAGGGAGGGAAACCGGGGAGCTGTTTTTT
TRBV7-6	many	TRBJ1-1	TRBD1	CASSDATLIRDRAIAFF	TGTGCCAGCAGCGATGCTACCCTAATCCGGGACAGGGCCATAGCTTTCTTT
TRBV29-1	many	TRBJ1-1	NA	CSVGGRSLMNTEAFF	TGCAGCGTGGGCGGACGGAGCCTAATGAACACTGAAGCTTTCTTT
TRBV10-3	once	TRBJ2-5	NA	CAISLSGQETQYF	TGTGCCATCAGTCTTAGTGGACAAGAGACCCAGTACTTC
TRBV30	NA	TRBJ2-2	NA	CAWSKIRGTGELFF	TGTGCCTGGAGTAAAATAAGAGGGACCGGGGAGCTGTTTTTT
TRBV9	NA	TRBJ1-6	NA	CASRAPGLNSPLHF	TGTGCCAGCAGAGCACCAGGATTGAATTCACCCCTCCACTTT
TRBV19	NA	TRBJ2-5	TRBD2	CASSPDGAGGETQYF	TGTGCCAGTAGTCCAGACGGAGCGGGAGGAGAGACCCAGTACTTC
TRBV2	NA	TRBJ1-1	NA	CASSQQTGYDGTTEAFF	TGTGCCAGCAGTCAACAGACTGGATACGACGGGACAACTGAAGCTTTCTTT
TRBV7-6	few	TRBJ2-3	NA	CASSADAPYTQYF	TGTGCCAGCAGCGCCGACGCGCCCTATACGCAGTATTTT
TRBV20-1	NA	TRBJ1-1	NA	CSARQDTEAFF	TGCAGTGCTAGACAAGACACTGAAGCTTTCTTT